This is a list of T cell receptor beta chains from one sample in a study of T-cell memory formation after mild COVID-19. TCRdb reprocessed the 5' RACE reads via MiXCR and lists one record per CDR3 protein. This table has fewer than 150,000 distinct CDR3 sequences, 14% to 15% appearing once. The sequencing sample was made of PBMCs or a T cell subset sorted from them (not recorded which). The source is an adult woman who had mild COVID-19 (a few samples of this study predate the infection). Cell type and time point are not known. The CDR3 runs from the conserved cysteine through the conserved F or W. A D gene is named only where the DNA matches it firmly. Size tells how often a clone was seen (once, few, many) or the class of an expanded clone, and some rows leave it out.

V gene	D gene	J gene	clone size	CDR3 DNA	CDR3 protein
TRBV6-5	NA	TRBJ1-6	once	TGTGCCAGCAGCTATGACAGCCACAATTCACCCCTCCACTTT	CASSYDSHNSPLHF
TRBV29-1	NA	TRBJ2-7	NA	TGCAGCGCCGAGTGGGGGGCCCTAAACGAGCAGTACTTC	CSAEWGALNEQYF
TRBV29-1	TRBD2	TRBJ2-7	few	TGCAGCGTTGAAAAACGGGGGGACTACGAGCAGTACTTC	CSVEKRGDYEQYF
TRBV7-9	TRBD2	TRBJ2-1	NA	TGTGCCAGCAGCTTAGCGCGGGATTTCGGGAGGGCCTGGGGCAATGAGCAGTTCTTC	CASSLARDFGRAWGNEQFF
TRBV7-6	NA	TRBJ2-5	NA	TGTGCCAGCAGCTCAACCCCTGGAGAGACCCAGTACTTC	CASSSTPGETQYF
TRBV4-2	NA	TRBJ2-3	NA	TGTGCCAGCAGCCCCAGTTGGCCTCCCCCAGATACGCAGTATTTT	CASSPSWPPPDTQYF
TRBV6-1	TRBD1	TRBJ2-7	NA	TGTGCCAGCAGTGAATTACACCGGACAGGGGGTCTCGAGCAGTACTTC	CASSELHRTGGLEQYF
TRBV9	NA	TRBJ1-1	NA	TGTGCCAGCAGCGTAGAAGACAGGAACACTGAAGCTTTCTTT	CASSVEDRNTEAFF
TRBV9	TRBD1	TRBJ1-2	NA	TGTGCCAGCAGCAACCAGGACAGGCCTCGGTCCTTT	CASSNQDRPRSF
TRBV24-1	NA	TRBJ1-5	many	TGTGCCACCAGTGATTCCCAGGACGTATGGGCCCTCAATCAGCCCCAGCATTTT	CATSDSQDVWALNQPQHF
TRBV4-2	NA	TRBJ2-3	many	TGTGCCAGCAGCCAAGATCTACCAGATACGCAGTATTTT	CASSQDLPDTQYF
TRBV12-3/TRBV12-4	TRBD1	TRBJ2-1	many	TGTGCCAGCAGTTTCTGGTCAGGGGGCAATGAGCAGTTCTTC	CASSFWSGGNEQFF
TRBV24-1	NA	TRBJ1-1	few	TGTGCCACCAGTGCGGGACTTTGGAACACTGAAGCTTTCTTT	CATSAGLWNTEAFF
TRBV4-3	TRBD1	TRBJ2-6	NA	TGCGCCAGCAGCCAAATCGGACAGGGGGCGGCTGGGGCCAACGTCCTGACTTTC	CASSQIGQGAAGANVLTF
TRBV12-3/TRBV12-4	TRBD1	TRBJ1-1	NA	TGTGCCGCCAGGGGGGCCCCGAACACTGAAGCTTTCTTT	CAARGAPNTEAFF
TRBV7-2	TRBD1	TRBJ2-7	few	TGTGCCAGCAGCCCGACAGGGTCATTAGACTACGAGCAGTACTTC	CASSPTGSLDYEQYF
TRBV25-1	NA	TRBJ2-7	NA	TGTGCCAGCAGTGAACTAAGGAAAACCTACGAGCAGTACTTC	CASSELRKTYEQYF
TRBV4-1	NA	TRBJ1-1	few	TGCGCCAGCAGCCAAGAAGGGGCGGGGAACACTGAAGCTTTCTTT	CASSQEGAGNTEAFF
TRBV12-5	TRBD1	TRBJ1-2	NA	TGTGCTAGTGGGGACAGGGTATATGGCTACACCTTC	CASGDRVYGYTF
TRBV24-1	NA	TRBJ2-2	few	TGTGCCACCAGTGATTTAGGCGGCGGGGAGCTGTTTTTT	CATSDLGGGELFF
TRBV9	NA	TRBJ1-1	few	TGTGCCAGCAGCGTAGGATTTGACATTCCGAACACTGAAGCTTTCTTT	CASSVGFDIPNTEAFF
TRBV30	TRBD1	TRBJ1-4	few	TGTGCCTGGAGGGGACAGGCCCATGAAAAACTGTTTTTT	CAWRGQAHEKLFF
TRBV10-3	NA	TRBJ2-1	few	TGTGCCATCAGTGAGGGGCCCGAGCAGTTCTTC	CAISEGPEQFF
TRBV10-3	NA	TRBJ2-1	few	TGTGCCATCAGTGACAGTTACAATGAGCAGTTCTTC	CAISDSYNEQFF
TRBV11-2	NA	TRBJ2-3	NA	TGTGCCAGCAGCTTAGATGTCGGCAGGGCTCGAGCAGATACGCAGTATTTT	CASSLDVGRARADTQYF
TRBV4-3	TRBD2	TRBJ2-7	NA	TGCGCCAGCAGCCAAGATAGGACTAGCGGTTCCTACGAGCAGTACTTC	CASSQDRTSGSYEQYF
TRBV4-3	NA	TRBJ1-2	few	TGCGCCAGCAGCCAAGGAAAGAGCCTCTATGGCTACACCTTC	CASSQGKSLYGYTF
TRBV15	TRBD1	TRBJ2-5	few	TGTGCCACCAGCGCGATAAGACAGGGGGGAGAGACCCAGTACTTC	CATSAIRQGGETQYF
TRBV12-3/TRBV12-4	NA	TRBJ1-1	NA	TGTGCCAGCAGGGAGAGGCCTAACACTGAAGCTTTCTTT	CASRERPNTEAFF
TRBV6-5	NA	TRBJ2-3	few	TGTGCCAGCAGTTACTCGAGAGGGGTCGTTGATACGCAGTATTTT	CASSYSRGVVDTQYF
TRBV6-2/TRBV6-3	NA	TRBJ2-7	NA	TGTGCCAGCAGCTCAAAATCCTCCTGGGAGCAGTACTTC	CASSSKSSWEQYF
TRBV30	NA	TRBJ2-7	NA	TGTGCCTGGAGTGTAGACAGGACCTACGAGCAGTACTTC	CAWSVDRTYEQYF
TRBV30	NA	TRBJ2-7	NA	TGTGCCTGGAATCTGGGCTACGAGCAGTACTTC	CAWNLGYEQYF
TRBV5-1	TRBD1	TRBJ1-1	few	TGCGCCAGCAGCTTGGCCGGACAGGGAGGGGGTGAAGCTTTCTTT	CASSLAGQGGGEAFF
TRBV21-1	NA	TRBJ2-7	NA	TGTGCCAGCAGCAAAGGGGGGACAGGGGGCCCCTACGAGCAGTACTTC	CASSKGGTGGPYEQYF
TRBV5-1	NA	TRBJ2-7	few	TGCGCCAGCAGCTTGGACAGCCCGACGACATACGAGCAGTACTTC	CASSLDSPTTYEQYF
TRBV15	TRBD1	TRBJ1-6	NA	TGTGCCACCAGCCCGTCACCGGGACAGGGCAATTCACCCCTCCACTTT	CATSPSPGQGNSPLHF
TRBV7-9	NA	TRBJ2-1	NA	TGTGCCAGCAGCCCCCTGACGGGGGAGACCTACAATGAGCAGTTCTTC	CASSPLTGETYNEQFF
TRBV7-6	NA	TRBJ1-1	few	TGTGCCAGCAGCAGGGGGGGGCGCGACACTGAAGCTTTCTTT	CASSRGGRDTEAFF
TRBV20-1	TRBD1	TRBJ1-2	many	TGCAGTGCTCAGGGGACAGCCCCTGGCTACACCTTC	CSAQGTAPGYTF
TRBV20-1	NA	TRBJ2-1	many	TGCAGTGCTAGACATTCCGAGCCACAGGAGGTCTACAATGAGCAGTTCTTC	CSARHSEPQEVYNEQFF